The clone carrying this T cell receptor (beta chain) appeared a single time. Its antigen is undetermined. The V end lost 2 bases, the J end lost 7 bases, and 12 bases lay between the germline ends. CDR1 and CDR2 (germline): MNHEY, SVGAGI. The CDR3 has 14 amino acids. The data stem from a study of shared clonotypes between healthy human individuals. Study in general: The study used three CD4 naive, three CD4 memory, two CD8 naive and one CD8 memory plate per donor.

Assay used: immunoSEQ multiplex PCR; TCRdb lists only in-frame clones, some missing. The sample carries around 1.9 million clones, around 95% recorded once. The study's findings and limits: It was the non-shared clonotypes that had lower generation probabilities than clonotypes shared by all four donors. The study generally estimated greater richness for naive than memory subsets.

CD45RO-negative, CCR7-selected cells formed the naive CD8 fraction, which excluded terminally differentiated effector memory CD45RA+ cells. Sequencing input: naive CD8+ T cells from PBMCs. The sequence was obtained from a man aged 18 to 30 in good health. Some clones in this sample may be carry-over from other donors' samples. The chain combines TRBV6-5 with TRBJ1-5; TRBD1 might be the D (5 bases). CDR3: CASSYPGPGQPQHF. The CDR3 coding sequence is TGTGCCAGCAGTTACCCGGGACCGGGGCAGCCCCAGCATTTT.